This passage covers 27 T cell receptor beta chains from one sample sequenced in a study of early T cells in non-severe SARS-CoV-2 infection. TCRdb redid the calling of the 5' RACE reads with MiXCR, one entry per CDR3 protein. The data show some 96,000 distinct CDR3 sequences, under 15% seen once. The sequencing sample was made of whole blood. The receptor source for this set is an adult who was a healthcare worker with PCR-confirmed SARS-CoV-2 infection or an uninfected control (not recorded which).

This chain uses TRBV11-2 with TRBJ2-7; TRBD1 aligns across 9 bases. Germline V gene lookup returns CDR1 SGHAT and CDR2 FQNNGV. V dropped 5 bases and J dropped 6; count of bases not matched to a gene: 8. The CDR3 is 14 residues long. CDR3 loop: CASSRRDRVGEQYF. The CDR3 DNA reads as TGTGCCAGCAGCCGCCGGGACAGGGTGGGCGAGCAGTACTTC.

This clonotype was picked up a small number of times. CDR3 region: CSVEVNPNYGYTF. CDR3 coding DNA: TGCAGCGTTGAAGTAAACCCTAACTATGGCTACACCTTC. The chain carries TRBV29-1 and TRBJ1-2, with D unclear. CDR1 and CDR2 from the germline V gene are SQVTM and ANQGSEA. This CDR3 spans 13 amino acids. V gave up 1 base and J gave up 0 bases, with 6 bases separating them.

This clonotype was seen repeatedly, ten times or more. V and J are TRBV27 and TRBJ2-3; D not resolved. The V and J ends lost 0 bases and 2 bases respectively, with 6 bases between them. The length of the CDR3 is 14 residues. Per germline, CDR1 MNHEY and CDR2 SMNVEV (reference sequence). CDR3 residues: CASSLSRITDTQYF. The CDR3, as DNA: TGTGCCAGCAGTTTATCGAGGATCACAGATACGCAGTATTTT.

This clonotype was seen a few times. This chain joins TRBV5-5 and TRBJ2-2; no reliable D call. V dropped 0 bases and J dropped 0 bases, with 9 bases sitting between them. CDR3 length: 16 residues. Germline loops: CDR1 SGHKS, CDR2 YYEKEE (reference sequence). CDR3 residues: CASSLVAVANTGELFF. CDR3 bases: TGTGCCAGCAGCTTGGTCGCAGTCGCGAACACCGGGGAGCTGTTTTTT.

This clonotype turned up a few times. The chain joins TRBV7-2 to TRBJ2-7; D is perhaps TRBD1 or TRBD2 (6 bases each). The length of the CDR3 is 19 residues. CDR1 is SGHTA and CDR2 is FQGNSA in the germline V gene. V was shortened by 2 bases and J by 3 bases, with 26 bases between the two germline ends. The CDR3: CASSLKKYGGRLGVYEQYF. The CDR3 DNA is TGTGCCAGCAGCTTAAAGAAGTATGGGGGGCGCCTTGGGGTCTACGAGCAGTACTTC.

This chain joins TRBV29-1 and TRBJ2-1, with D unresolved. CDR3 length equals 12 residues. V lost 4 bases and J lost 5, with 9 bases in between. Germline V gives CDR1 SQVTM, CDR2 ANQGSEA. CDR3 loop: CSVAAGNNEQFF. In nucleotides, the CDR3 is TGCAGCGTTGCCGCAGGTAACAATGAGCAGTTCTTC.

CDR3 region: CASSPIDPALSEKLFF. In DNA, the CDR3 is TGTGCCAGCTCACCAATCGACCCGGCTCTAAGTGAAAAACTGTTTTTT. The chain couples TRBV18 to TRBJ1-4; D unresolved. The CDR3 spans 16 residues. Trimming took 2 bases from V and 7 from J, leaving 17 bases between them. Per germline, CDR1 KGHSH and CDR2 LQKENI.

This clonotype has only a few counts. This chain uses TRBV2 with TRBJ1-6, with D unresolved. The CDR3 is made up of 14 amino acids. V was cut by 7 bases and J by 7 bases, with 14 bases left in between. The germline V gene has CDR1 SNHLY and CDR2 FYNNEI. CDR3 nucleotides: TGTGCCAGCACTTTGCCCAGGACCAATTCACCCCTCCACTTT. Protein product: CASTLPRTNSPLHF. The full variable domain, in which reference TRBV2 and TRBJ1-6 provide the parts outside the CDR3, is EPEVTQTPSHQVTQMGQEVILRCVPISNHLYFYWYRQILGQKVEFLVSFYNNEISEKSEIFDDQFSVERPDGSNFTLKIRSTKLEDSAMYFCASTLPRTNSPLHFGNGTRLTVT.

The chain recombines TRBV7-9 with TRBJ1-5; unclear D gene. The CDR3 covers 14 residues. From germline, CDR1 is SEHNR and CDR2 FQNEAQ (reference sequence). V lost 5 bases and J 9 bases, leaving 17 bases between the germline ends. CDR3 amino acids: CASSPADGLGPQHF. The CDR3 DNA is TGTGCCAGCAGCCCCGCGGACGGGTTGGGGCCCCAGCATTTT.

In its sample, this clonotype was seen many times. The V call is TRBV28, the J call TRBJ1-1; D not resolved. The CDR3 runs 14 residues. Germline CDR1 and CDR2: MDHEN and SYDVKM. The V and J ends lost 2 bases and 0 bases respectively, with 7 bases between them. The CDR3 DNA follows: TGTGCCAGCAGTTTACACAATATGAACACTGAAGCTTTCTTT. Translating it yields CASSLHNMNTEAFF.

This clonotype occurred many times. The V gene is TRBV20-1, the J gene TRBJ2-7, with D possibly matching TRBD2 (6 bases). The CDR3 sequence is 14 residues long. Between the trimmed V and J ends, which lost 3 bases and 2 bases, there was a span of 14 bases. Germline V CDR1 and CDR2: DFQATT, SNEGSKA (reference sequence). In DNA form, the CDR3 reads TGCAGTGCTAGGTCGTGGGGGGAAGCCTACGAGCAGTACTTC. Its translation is CSARSWGEAYEQYF.

The rearrangement joins TRBV7-2 to TRBJ1-2, with D perhaps TRBD1 (5 bases). This CDR3 has 13 amino acids. Per the germline V gene, CDR1 is SGHTA and CDR2 is FQGNSA. The V gene lost 3 bases and the J gene lost 8 bases, with 13 bases spanning the gap. The CDR3 coding sequence is TGTGCCAGCAGCTTCAGGGTTTTTGGCGGCTACACCTTC. As protein: CASSFRVFGGYTF.

This clonotype was counted many times. This rearrangement joins TRBV4-1 to TRBJ1-4; the D gene is possibly TRBD1 (6 bases). The CDR3 is made up of 16 amino acids. Looked up from germline, CDR1 is MGHRA and CDR2 is YSYEKL. The ends were cut back, 4 bases at V and 0 bases at J, with 12 bases in the middle. CDR3 loop: CASSRRQDATNEKLFF. The CDR3 coding sequence is TGCGCCAGCAGCCGGAGACAGGATGCAACTAATGAAAAACTGTTTTTT.

In this sample, this clonotype turned up many times. The chain combines TRBV5-4 with TRBJ2-2; D is ambiguous. The germline gives CDR1 SGHNT, CDR2 YYREEE (reference sequence). This CDR3 region has 13 residues. Trimming took 0 bases from V and 8 from J, leaving 8 bases between them. The CDR3 DNA sequence: TGTGCCAGCAGCTTGGCGGCGGAGGGGGAGCTGTTTTTT. The encoded protein is CASSLAAEGELFF.

This clonotype showed up just a few times. In DNA form, the CDR3 reads TGTGCCAGCAGTGAACCAGCGGGGGGGCACCAAGAGACCCAGTACTTC. This encodes CASSEPAGGHQETQYF. The rearrangement uses TRBV6-1 and TRBJ2-5, with 10 nucleotides matching TRBD2. Germline assignment: CDR1 MNHNS and CDR2 SASEGT. CDR3 length equals 16 residues. Trimming cost V 2 bases and J 0 bases; bases outside gene matches: 3.

This clonotype was counted at least ten times. This chain links TRBV6-2 or TRBV6-3 with TRBJ2-3; D might be TRBD1 (7 bases). Germline V CDR1 and CDR2: MNHEY, SVGEGT. Trimming pared 5 bases from V and 2 bases from J, leaving 23 bases between. The CDR3 covers 18 residues. The CDR3 DNA reads TGTGCCAGCAGTAAGCGAAACCAGGGGGGAGTTACCACAGATACGCAGTATTTT. The encoded protein is CASSKRNQGGVTTDTQYF.

Details on this clonotype: This may stem from a read error, because a much larger clone lies one nucleotide away. The gene calls are TRBV19 and TRBJ2-3; TRBD2 matches at 10 bases. Germline lookup yields CDR1 LNHDA and CDR2 SQIVND (reference sequence). CDR3 size: 15 residues. V shed 6 bases and J 5 bases; nucleotides not matched to a gene: 8. The DNA of the CDR3 is TGTGCCAGTAGGGAAGCGGGGGGGCATGGAGATACGCAGTATTTT. Residues: CASREAGGHGDTQYF. The full variable domain, rest sourced from reference TRBV19 and TRBJ2-3, is DGGITQSPKYLFRKEGQNVTLSCEQNLNHDAMYWYRQDPGQGLRLIYYSQIVNDFQKGDIAEGYSVSREKKESFPLTVTSAQKNPTAFYLCASREAGGHGDTQYFGPGTRLTVL.

This clonotype was found many times. The J gene is TRBJ2-1, the V gene TRBV14; no reliable D call. Germline V gene sequence: CDR1 SGHDN, CDR2 FVKESK. Trimming took 0 bases from V and 9 from J, leaving 6 bases between them. This CDR3 contains 12 residues. The DNA of the CDR3 is TGTGCCAGCAGCCAAGATTTCGGTGAGCAGTTCTTC. Translation gives CASSQDFGEQFF.

The chain joins TRBV4-2 to TRBJ1-1, with D possibly TRBD1 on 6 matching bases. Germline loops: CDR1 LGHNA, CDR2 YNFKEQ. The CDR3 length is 17 residues. Trimming removed 0 bases at V and 0 bases at J, with 14 bases between. The CDR3 here is CASSQESSTGLNTEAFF. In nucleotides, the CDR3 is TGTGCCAGCAGCCAAGAATCCTCGACAGGCTTGAACACTGAAGCTTTCTTT.

The chain recombines TRBV28 with TRBJ1-2; D perhaps matches TRBD1 (5 bases). Germline CDR1 MDHEN, CDR2 SYDVKM. Trimming removed 2 bases from V and 5 bases from J, with 18 bases in between. The CDR3 spans 16 residues. CDR3 sequence reads: CASSLLVNGARYGYTF. CDR3 bases: TGTGCCAGCAGTTTACTGGTTAACGGGGCTCGGTATGGCTACACCTTC.

CDR3 sequence reads: CASTGGWTYEQYF. In nucleotides, the CDR3 is TGTGCCAGCACTGGGGGATGGACCTACGAGCAGTACTTC. The rearrangement uses TRBV6-1 and TRBJ2-7; D possibly matches TRBD1 or TRBD2 (5 bases each). V dropped 7 bases and J dropped 2 bases, with 12 bases sitting between them. The germline V gene has CDR1 MNHNS and CDR2 SASEGT. The CDR3 extends over 13 amino acids.

This clonotype was seen a single time. This chain uses TRBV28 with TRBJ2-7, with TRBD2 matching over 9 bases. The CDR3 length is 13 residues. The V gene end was trimmed by 3 bases and the J gene end by 6 bases; junction bases not matched to a gene: 3. Germline CDR1 and CDR2: MDHEN and SYDVKM. The CDR3 loop is CASSLRGGGEQYF. Here the CDR3 DNA reads TGTGCCAGCAGTTTGCGGGGGGGCGGCGAGCAGTACTTC. Using reference TRBV28 and TRBJ2-7 for the parts outside the CDR3, the full variable domain is DVKVTQSSRYLVKRTGEKVFLECVQDMDHENMFWYRQDPGLGLRLIYFSYDVKMKEKGDIPEGYSVSREKKERFSLILESASTNQTSMYLCASSLRGGGEQYFGPGTRLTVT.

This clonotype was seen at least ten times. V and J are TRBV29-1 and TRBJ1-5, with 7 nucleotides matching TRBD1. The V and J ends lost 5 bases and 6 bases, in that order; junction bases with no gene match: 7. Germline V CDR1 and CDR2: SQVTM, ANQGSEA. The CDR3 runs to 13 residues. Here the CDR3 reads CSVQGVWGQPQHF. The DNA for the CDR3 is TGCAGCGTTCAGGGGGTATGGGGTCAGCCCCAGCATTTT.

This clonotype was detected ten times or more. The V call is TRBV2, the J call TRBJ2-1; D is perhaps TRBD1 (6 bases). The germline gives CDR1 SNHLY, CDR2 FYNNEI. With 7 bases removed from V and 1 base from J, the gap between germline ends came to 8 bases. The CDR3 spans 13 residues. For the CDR3, the DNA is TGTGCCAGCAACAGGGCTTCCTACAATGAGCAGTTCTTC. It codes for CASNRASYNEQFF.

The chain combines TRBV3-1 with TRBJ1-2, with 10 bases that match TRBD1. The germline gives CDR1 LGHDT, CDR2 YNNKEL (reference sequence). The CDR3 is made up of 17 amino acids. V shed 1 base, J shed 5 bases, and the junction held 10 bases outside the gene matches. The CDR3, as DNA: TGTGCCAGCAGCCAAGGACGGACAGGGGGACTTCGATATGGCTACACCTTC. This codes for CASSQGRTGGLRYGYTF.

This clonotype has ten or more counts. The CDR3 sequence: CASSFIAGLPGELFF. In DNA form, the CDR3 reads TGCGCCAGCAGCTTCATAGCGGGGCTCCCCGGGGAGCTGTTTTTT. The J gene is TRBJ2-2, the V gene TRBV4-3; 8 bases are a match to TRBD2. V lost 5 bases to trimming and J lost 6 bases; unmatched junction nucleotides: 8. This CDR3 is built from 15 residues. CDR1 is LGHNA and CDR2 is YSLEER in the germline V gene.

In this sample, this clonotype turned up a few times. CDR3 loop: CASRIGQGRSEQYF. CDR3 DNA: TGTGCCAGCAGGATCGGACAGGGTCGGTCCGAGCAGTACTTC. The V call is TRBV27, the J call TRBJ2-7; 8 bases agree with TRBD1. V lost 6 bases, J lost 6 bases, and 10 bases stayed unmatched. The CDR3 totals 14 residues. Per germline, CDR1 MNHEY and CDR2 SMNVEV (reference sequence).